One and the same sample provided the 13 T cell receptor beta chains below, sequenced in a study of CXCR3-negative and CXCR3-positive naive CD8 T cells (dated by TCRdb to the late 2010s). The paper as a whole reports these results and caveats: TRB CDR3s from CXCR3-positive naive cells showed higher hydrophobicity (lower Kidera factor 4), lower energy, and higher strength and volume indices than CXCR3-negative naive cells.

The run used a NextSeq 550. The Human TCR Profiling Kit (MiLaboratory) was used to prepare UMI-labeled 5' RACE TRB cDNA libraries. TCRdb reprocessed the raw reads; every CDR3 protein sequence is a single record, and DNA is not supplied. The sample's own table lists roughly 100,000 distinct CDR3 sequences. The biggest ten clones account for approximately 0.37% of the sample. The antigens these receptors bind are not known. Sample: naive CXCR3+ CD8+ T cells from blood. The cell subset or site label corresponds to: CD45RO-CCR7+CD27+CD95- naive CD8+ T cells expressing CXCR3 (TNR3+). Every receptor here comes from a human donor in good health. Some clones in this sample may be carry-over from other donors' samples.

The J gene is TRBJ2-1, the V gene TRBV12-3 or TRBV12-4. This CDR3 region has 12 residues. This CDR3 reads CASSLARNEQFF.

The gene calls are TRBV7-2 and TRBJ2-2. Germline V gene data show CDR1 as SGHTA and CDR2 as FQGNSA. The CDR3 has 13 residues. The CDR3 sequence is CASSLVRTGELFF.

V and J are TRBV30 and TRBJ2-1; TCRdb proposes TRBD2, but this gene call is untestable without DNA. Looked up from germline, CDR1 is GTSNPN and CDR2 is SVGIG (reference sequence). The CDR3 covers 15 residues. CDR3 region: CAGGAALPPVGEQFF.

The chain combines TRBV29-1 with TRBJ1-1; the TCRdb call, TRBD1, lacks DNA for checking. This CDR3 is built from 12 residues. Germline lookup yields CDR1 SQVTM and CDR2 ANQGSEA. The CDR3 is CSSRGGGTEALF.

This chain links TRBV6-5 with TRBJ2-1; TCRdb returns TRBD2, unconfirmable since there is no DNA. The CDR3 totals 15 residues. Germline V gene sequence: CDR1 MNHEY, CDR2 SVGAGI. The CDR3: CASSPQSGRPDEQFF.

V is TRBV23-1 and J is TRBJ2-1; TCRdb lists TRBD2, though no DNA is available to test this call. TRBV23-1 is marked as an open reading frame, function uncertain. CDR3 size: 17 residues. CDR3 protein: CASSQSVARDSPNEQFF.

The genes are TRBV7-9 and TRBJ1-1. CDR3 size: 15 residues. In germline, CDR1 is SEHNR, CDR2 FQNEAQ (reference sequence). CDR3 loop: CASSLGQGGKTEAFF. Looking up the rest from reference TRBV7-9 and TRBJ1-1 gives the full variable domain: DTGVSQNPRHKITKRGQNVTFRCDPISEHNRLYWYRQTLGQGPEFLTYFQNEAQLEKSRLLSDRFSAERPKGSFSTLEIQRTEQGDSAMYLCASSLGQGGKTEAFFGQGTRLTVV.

V gene TRBV5-1 combines with J gene TRBJ2-7; lacking DNA, the TRBD1 call made by TCRdb goes unchecked. Germline loops: CDR1 SGHRS, CDR2 YFSETQ. This CDR3 contains 16 residues. The CDR3 spells CASSLALGRGQYEQYF. The full variable domain, with the rest looked up from reference TRBV5-1 and TRBJ2-7, is KAGVTQTPRYLIKTRGQQVTLSCSPISGHRSVSWYQQTPGQGLQFLFEYFSETQRNKGNFPGRFSGRQFSNSRSEMNVSTLELGDSALYLCASSLALGRGQYEQYFGPGTRLTVT.

The chain recombines TRBV29-1 with TRBJ2-7. Germline V gene sequence: CDR1 SQVTM, CDR2 ANQGSEA. The CDR3 extends over 12 amino acids. CDR3 sequence reads: CSVAGNSYEQYF.

V usage is TRBV29-1 and J usage is TRBJ2-3; TCRdb designates TRBD1, a call that cannot be tested without DNA. The CDR3 sequence is 14 residues long. CDR1 is SQVTM and CDR2 is ANQGSEA in the germline V gene. The CDR3 region is CSAPPSTSTDTQYF.

The rearrangement links TRBV12-3 or TRBV12-4 to TRBJ1-2. CDR3 length: 13 residues. CDR3 sequence reads: CASSLVGNYGYTF.

The chain has TRBV5-1 and TRBJ2-7; TCRdb outputs TRBD2, but without DNA this stays unchecked. Germline V gives CDR1 SGHRS, CDR2 YFSETQ. The CDR3 consists of 15 residues. CDR3: CASSLEVAVDYEQYF. Full variable domain (remainder filled in from reference TRBV5-1 and TRBJ2-7): KAGVTQTPRYLIKTRGQQVTLSCSPISGHRSVSWYQQTPGQGLQFLFEYFSETQRNKGNFPGRFSGRQFSNSRSEMNVSTLELGDSALYLCASSLEVAVDYEQYFGPGTRLTVT.

The chain is built from TRBV7-9 and TRBJ2-1; the D call of TRBD2 rests on TCRdb alone, since no DNA is present to check it. From germline, CDR1 is SEHNR and CDR2 FQNEAQ (reference sequence). This CDR3 has 16 residues. The CDR3 protein is CASSPRSGRAYDEQFF.